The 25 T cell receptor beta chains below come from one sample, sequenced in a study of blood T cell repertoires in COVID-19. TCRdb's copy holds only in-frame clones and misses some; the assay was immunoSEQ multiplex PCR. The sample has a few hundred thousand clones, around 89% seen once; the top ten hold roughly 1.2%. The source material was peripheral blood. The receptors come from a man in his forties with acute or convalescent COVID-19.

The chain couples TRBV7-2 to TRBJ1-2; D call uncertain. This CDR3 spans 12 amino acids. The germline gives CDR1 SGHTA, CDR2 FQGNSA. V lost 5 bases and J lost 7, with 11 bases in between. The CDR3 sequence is CASSIRGSGYTF. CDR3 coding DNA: TGTGCCAGCAGCATTAGAGGAAGTGGCTACACCTTC.

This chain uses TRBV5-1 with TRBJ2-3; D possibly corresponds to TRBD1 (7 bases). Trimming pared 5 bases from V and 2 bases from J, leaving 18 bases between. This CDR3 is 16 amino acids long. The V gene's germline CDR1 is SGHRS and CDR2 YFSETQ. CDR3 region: CASRLAPGQFTDTQYF. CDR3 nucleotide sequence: TGCGCCAGCAGACTAGCCCCGGGACAGTTCACAGATACGCAGTATTTT. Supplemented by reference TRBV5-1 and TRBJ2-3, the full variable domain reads KAGVTQTPRYLIKTRGQQVTLSCSPISGHRSVSWYQQTPGQGLQFLFEYFSETQRNKGNFPGRFSGRQFSNSRSEMNVSTLELGDSALYLCASRLAPGQFTDTQYFGPGTRLTVL.

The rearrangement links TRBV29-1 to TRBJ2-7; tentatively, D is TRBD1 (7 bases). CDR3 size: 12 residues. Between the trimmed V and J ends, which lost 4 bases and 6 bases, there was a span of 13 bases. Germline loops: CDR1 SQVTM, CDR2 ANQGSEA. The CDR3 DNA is TGCAGCGTTGGTGCCAGGGGGGCCGAGCAGTACTTC. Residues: CSVGARGAEQYF.

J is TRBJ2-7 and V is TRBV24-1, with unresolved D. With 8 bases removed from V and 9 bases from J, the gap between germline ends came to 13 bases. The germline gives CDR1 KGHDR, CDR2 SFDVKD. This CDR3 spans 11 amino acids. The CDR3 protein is CATTYRSGQYF. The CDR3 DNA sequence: TGTGCCACCACCTACCGCTCGGGGCAGTACTTC.

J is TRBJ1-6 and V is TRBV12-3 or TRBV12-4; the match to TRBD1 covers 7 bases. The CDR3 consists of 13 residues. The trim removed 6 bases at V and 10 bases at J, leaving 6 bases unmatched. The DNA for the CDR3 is TGTGCCAGCAGCATCGCAGGGGGATCACCCCTCCACTTT. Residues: CASSIAGGSPLHF.

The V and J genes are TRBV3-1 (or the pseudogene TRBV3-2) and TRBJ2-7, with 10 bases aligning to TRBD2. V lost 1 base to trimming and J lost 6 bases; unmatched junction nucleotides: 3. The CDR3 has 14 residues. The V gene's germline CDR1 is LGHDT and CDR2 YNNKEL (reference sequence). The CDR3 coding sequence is TGTGCCAGCAGCCAAGGGCTAGCGGGAGTCGAGCAGTACTTC. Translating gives CASSQGLAGVEQYF.

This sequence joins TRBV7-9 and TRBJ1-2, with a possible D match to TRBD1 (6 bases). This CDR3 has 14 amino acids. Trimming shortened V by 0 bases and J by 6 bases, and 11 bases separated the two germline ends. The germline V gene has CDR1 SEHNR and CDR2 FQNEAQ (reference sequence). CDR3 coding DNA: TGTGCCAGCAGCTTAGCGGTGGCAGGGGATGGCTACACCTTC. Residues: CASSLAVAGDGYTF.

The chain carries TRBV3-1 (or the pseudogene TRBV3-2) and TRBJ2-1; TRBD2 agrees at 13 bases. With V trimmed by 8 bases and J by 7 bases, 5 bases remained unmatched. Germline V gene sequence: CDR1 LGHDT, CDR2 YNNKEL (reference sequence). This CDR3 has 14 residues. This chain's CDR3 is CASCTSGRGNEQFF. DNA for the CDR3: TGTGCCAGCTGCACTAGCGGGAGGGGAAATGAGCAGTTCTTC.

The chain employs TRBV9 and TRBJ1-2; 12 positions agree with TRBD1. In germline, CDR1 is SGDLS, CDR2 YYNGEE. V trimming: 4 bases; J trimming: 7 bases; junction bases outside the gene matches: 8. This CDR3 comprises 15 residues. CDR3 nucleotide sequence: TGTGCCAGCAGCCCGAGGGGACAGGGGGCTGGTGGCTACACCTTC. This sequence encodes CASSPRGQGAGGYTF.

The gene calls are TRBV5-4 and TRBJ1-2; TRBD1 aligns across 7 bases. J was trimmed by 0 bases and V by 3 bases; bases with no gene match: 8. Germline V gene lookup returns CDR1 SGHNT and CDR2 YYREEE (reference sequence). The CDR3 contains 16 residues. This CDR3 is CASSSGTAFANYGYTF. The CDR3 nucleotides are TGTGCCAGCAGCTCCGGGACAGCTTTTGCTAACTATGGCTACACCTTC. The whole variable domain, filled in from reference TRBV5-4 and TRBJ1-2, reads ETGVTQSPTHLIKTRGQQVTLRCSSQSGHNTVSWYQQALGQGPQFIFQYYREEENGRGNFPPRFSGLQFPNYSSELNVNALELDDSALYLCASSSGTAFANYGYTFGSGTRLTVV.

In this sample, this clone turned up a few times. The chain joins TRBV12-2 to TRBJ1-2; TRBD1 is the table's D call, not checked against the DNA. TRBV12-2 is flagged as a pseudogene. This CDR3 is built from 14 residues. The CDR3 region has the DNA TGTGCAAGTCGCTTAGCCCAAGGACAGGATGGCTACACCTTC. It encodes CASRLAQGQDGYTF.

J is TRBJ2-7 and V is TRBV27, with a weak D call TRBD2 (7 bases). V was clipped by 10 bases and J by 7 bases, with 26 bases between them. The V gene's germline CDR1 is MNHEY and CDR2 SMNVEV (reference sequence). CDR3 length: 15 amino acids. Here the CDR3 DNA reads TGTGCCACCGCCCGGGGGGCAGTCCTACCGGGGGAGCAGTACTTC. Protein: CATARGAVLPGEQYF.

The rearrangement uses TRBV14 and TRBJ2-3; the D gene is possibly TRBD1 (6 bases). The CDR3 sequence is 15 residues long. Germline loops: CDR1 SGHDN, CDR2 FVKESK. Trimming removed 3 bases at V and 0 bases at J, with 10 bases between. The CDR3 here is CASSQLTGSTDTQYF. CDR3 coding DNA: TGTGCCAGCAGCCAGCTGACAGGCAGCACAGATACGCAGTATTTT. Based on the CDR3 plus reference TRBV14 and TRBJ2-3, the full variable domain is EAGVTQFPSHSVIEKGQTVTLRCDPISGHDNLYWYRRVMGKEIKFLLHFVKESKQDESGMPNNRFLAERTGGTYSTLKVQPAELEDSGVYFCASSQLTGSTDTQYFGPGTRLTVL.

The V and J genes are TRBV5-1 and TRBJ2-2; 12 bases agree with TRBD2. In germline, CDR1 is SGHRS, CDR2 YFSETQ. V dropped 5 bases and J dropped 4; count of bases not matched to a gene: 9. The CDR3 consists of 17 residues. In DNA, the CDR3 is TGCGCCAGCAGATACGGACTAGCGGGGACAACCACCGGGGAGCTGTTTTTT. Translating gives CASRYGLAGTTTGELFF.

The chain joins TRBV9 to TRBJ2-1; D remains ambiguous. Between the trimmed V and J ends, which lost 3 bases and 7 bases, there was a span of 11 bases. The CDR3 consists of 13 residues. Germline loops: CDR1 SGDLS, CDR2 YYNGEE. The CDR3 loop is CASSAPLGNEQFF. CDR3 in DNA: TGTGCCAGCAGCGCCCCGCTCGGGAATGAGCAGTTCTTC.

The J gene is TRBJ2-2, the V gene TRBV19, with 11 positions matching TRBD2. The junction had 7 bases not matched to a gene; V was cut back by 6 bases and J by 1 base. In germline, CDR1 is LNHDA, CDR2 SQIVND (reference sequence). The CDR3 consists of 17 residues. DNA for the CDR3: TGTGCCAGTAGCTCTTCCGGACTAGCGGGGAACACCGGGGAGCTGTTTTTT. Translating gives CASSSSGLAGNTGELFF.

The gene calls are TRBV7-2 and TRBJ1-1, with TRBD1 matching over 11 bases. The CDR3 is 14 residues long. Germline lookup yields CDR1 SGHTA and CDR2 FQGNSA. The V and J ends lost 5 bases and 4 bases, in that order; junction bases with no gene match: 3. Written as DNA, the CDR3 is TGTGCCAGCAGCCCCGGGACAGGGGGCACTGAAGCTTTCTTT. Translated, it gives CASSPGTGGTEAFF.

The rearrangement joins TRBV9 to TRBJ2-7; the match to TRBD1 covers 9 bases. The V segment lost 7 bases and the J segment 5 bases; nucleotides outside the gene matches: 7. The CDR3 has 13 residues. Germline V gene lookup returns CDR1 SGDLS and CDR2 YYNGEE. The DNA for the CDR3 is TGTGCCAGCGGGGAGGGACAGGGCAACGAGCAGTACTTC. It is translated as CASGEGQGNEQYF.

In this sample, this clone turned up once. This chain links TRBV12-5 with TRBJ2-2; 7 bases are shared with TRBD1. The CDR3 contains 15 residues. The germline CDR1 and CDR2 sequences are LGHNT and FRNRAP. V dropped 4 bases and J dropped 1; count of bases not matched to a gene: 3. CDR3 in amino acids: CASGSRTGNTGELFF. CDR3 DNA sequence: TGTGCTAGTGGTTCCCGGACAGGGAACACCGGGGAGCTGTTTTTT. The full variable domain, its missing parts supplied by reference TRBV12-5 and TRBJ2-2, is DARVTQTPRHKVTEMGQEVTMRCQPILGHNTVFWYRQTMMQGLELLAYFRNRAPLDDSGMPKDRFSAEMPDATLATLKIQPSEPRDSAVYFCASGSRTGNTGELFFGEGSRLTVL.

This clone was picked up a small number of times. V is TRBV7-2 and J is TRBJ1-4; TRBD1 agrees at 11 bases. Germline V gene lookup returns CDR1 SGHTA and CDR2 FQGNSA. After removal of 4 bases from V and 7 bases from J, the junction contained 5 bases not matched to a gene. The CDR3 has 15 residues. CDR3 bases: TGTGCCAGCAGCTCCCACGGGACAGGGGGTGAAAAACTGTTTTTT. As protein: CASSSHGTGGEKLFF.

CDR3 coding DNA: TGTGCCAGCCGGAGGGACAGGGGGCCGAACACTGAAGCTTTCTTT. Translation: CASRRDRGPNTEAFF. V usage is TRBV11-2 and J usage is TRBJ1-1; 12 bases align to TRBD1. This CDR3 has 15 amino acids. V was pared by 8 bases and J by 1 base, with 5 bases of the junction left unmatched. Germline V gene data show CDR1 as SGHAT and CDR2 as FQNNGV.

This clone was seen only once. In DNA, the CDR3 is TGTGCCAGCAGCGTAGTCGGCAGGCCATACGGGGAGCTGTTTTTT. Its protein is CASSVVGRPYGELFF. V usage is TRBV9 and J usage is TRBJ2-2; the D is unclear. V dropped 0 bases and J dropped 7 bases, with 13 bases sitting between them. Germline V gene sequence: CDR1 SGDLS, CDR2 YYNGEE. The CDR3 contains 15 residues.

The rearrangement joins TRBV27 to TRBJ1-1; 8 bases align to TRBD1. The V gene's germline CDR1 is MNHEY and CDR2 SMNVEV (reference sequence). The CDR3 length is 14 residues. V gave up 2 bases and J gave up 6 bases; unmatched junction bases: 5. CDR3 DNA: TGTGCCAGCAGTTTAAACGGACAGGGCTCTGAAGCTTTCTTT. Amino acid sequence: CASSLNGQGSEAFF.

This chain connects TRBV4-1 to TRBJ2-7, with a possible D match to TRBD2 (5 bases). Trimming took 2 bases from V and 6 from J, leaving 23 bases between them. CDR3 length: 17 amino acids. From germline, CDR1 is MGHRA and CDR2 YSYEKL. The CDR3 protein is CASSQQALDFPTSEQYF. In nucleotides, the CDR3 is TGCGCCAGCAGCCAACAAGCCCTGGACTTCCCTACGAGCGAGCAGTACTTC.

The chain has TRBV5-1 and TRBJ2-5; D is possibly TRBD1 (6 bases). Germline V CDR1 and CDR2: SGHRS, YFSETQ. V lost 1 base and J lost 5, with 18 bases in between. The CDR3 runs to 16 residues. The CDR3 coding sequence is TGCGCCAGCAGCTTGACAGACACAGGGATGGGGGAGACCCAGTACTTC. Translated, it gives CASSLTDTGMGETQYF. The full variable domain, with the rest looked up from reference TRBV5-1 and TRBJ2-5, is KAGVTQTPRYLIKTRGQQVTLSCSPISGHRSVSWYQQTPGQGLQFLFEYFSETQRNKGNFPGRFSGRQFSNSRSEMNVSTLELGDSALYLCASSLTDTGMGETQYFGPGTRLLVL.